The clone carrying this T cell receptor (beta chain) appeared many times. This entry comes from a study of blood T cell repertoires in COVID-19. As processed by the authors: Reference gene primers were amplified, and this amplification served to estimate nucleated cell counts. Profiled with immunoSEQ multiplex PCR; TCRdb holds only in-frame clones, not every one. D and trimming come from the DNA, and the V and J calls and clone size come from that table. The repertoire holds approximately 170,000 clones, roughly 86% seen once, with just over 2.5% in the top ten. V was pared by 4 bases and J by 6 bases, with 10 bases of the junction left unmatched. The germline CDR1 and CDR2 sequences are LNHDA and SQIVND (reference sequence). The CDR3 has 17 amino acids.

Sample: peripheral blood. The clonotype originates from a woman aged 80 or over with COVID-19, enrolled during active disease. This chain connects TRBV19 to TRBJ1-5; the match to TRBD1 covers 12 bases. The CDR3 spells CASSTLSGTGGSQPQHF. The CDR3 DNA follows: TGTGCCAGTAGTACCTTGTCCGGGACAGGGGGCAGTCAGCCCCAGCATTTT. The full variable domain, rest sourced from reference TRBV19 and TRBJ1-5, is DGGITQSPKYLFRKEGQNVTLSCEQNLNHDAMYWYRQDPGQGLRLIYYSQIVNDFQKGDIAEGYSVSREKKESFPLTVTSAQKNPTAFYLCASSTLSGTGGSQPQHFGDGTRLSIL.